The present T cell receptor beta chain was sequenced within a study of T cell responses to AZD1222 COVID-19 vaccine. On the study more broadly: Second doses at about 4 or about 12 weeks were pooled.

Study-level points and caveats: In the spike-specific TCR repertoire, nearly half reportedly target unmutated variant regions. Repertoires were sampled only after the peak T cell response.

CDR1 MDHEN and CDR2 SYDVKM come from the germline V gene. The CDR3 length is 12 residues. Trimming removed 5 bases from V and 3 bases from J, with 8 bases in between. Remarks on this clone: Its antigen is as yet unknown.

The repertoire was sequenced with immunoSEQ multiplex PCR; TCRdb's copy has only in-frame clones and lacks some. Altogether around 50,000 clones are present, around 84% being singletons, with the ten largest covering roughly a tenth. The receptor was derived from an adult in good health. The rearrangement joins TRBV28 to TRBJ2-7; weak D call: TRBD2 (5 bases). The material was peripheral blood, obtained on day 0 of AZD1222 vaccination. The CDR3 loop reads CASSLLGYEQYF. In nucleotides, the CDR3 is TGTGCCAGCAGTCTACTAGGCTACGAGCAGTACTTC.